One sample yielded the 8 T cell receptor beta chains listed below, sequenced in a study of T cell repertoires in cytomegalovirus infection. Each CDR3 protein gets one entry after TCRdb re-called the reads with MiXCR. The table has approximately 250,000 distinct CDR3 sequences, about 23% seen once. Sequencing was performed on CD8+ T cells from PBMCs. These receptor sequences come from a human donor in good health (CMV status not recorded). Some clones in this sample may be carry-over from other donors' samples.

The genes are TRBV20-1 and TRBJ2-3; possibly TRBD2 for D (5 bases). Germline V lookup: CDR1 DFQATT, CDR2 SNEGSKA (reference sequence). The germline V and J ends were trimmed by 5 bases and 2 bases, with 11 bases remaining between them. The CDR3 length is 13 residues. CDR3 bases: TGCAGTGCTTGGGAGCGGCTCACAGATACGCAGTATTTT. Its translation is CSAWERLTDTQYF.

The chain recombines TRBV5-1 with TRBJ2-1; D perhaps matches TRBD2 (6 bases). This CDR3 has 17 residues. The V and J ends lost 1 base and 2 bases respectively, with 16 bases between them. Germline CDR1 and CDR2: SGHRS and YFSETQ. The CDR3 DNA reads TGCGCCAGCAGCTTGACGTTAGGGGACTTCGCCTACAATGAGCAGTTCTTC. Translating it yields CASSLTLGDFAYNEQFF.

This clonotype was observed many times. The chain is built from TRBV24-1 and TRBJ2-4; 7 bases line up with TRBD1. CDR1 KGHDR and CDR2 SFDVKD come from the germline V gene. The CDR3 runs to 14 residues. Trimming took 2 bases from V and 5 from J; bases not matched to a gene: 2. The CDR3: CATSDWDSQNIQYF. The DNA of the CDR3 is TGTGCCACCAGTGATTGGGACAGCCAAAACATTCAGTACTTC.

This clonotype appeared many times. The chain has TRBV7-6 and TRBJ2-2, with D maybe TRBD2 (6 bases). Trimming shortened V by 5 bases and J by 4 bases, and 14 bases separated the two germline ends. Germline V gene data show CDR1 as SGHVS and CDR2 as FNYEAQ. CDR3 size: 15 residues. CDR3 sequence reads: CASSQGGSLTGELFF. The DNA for the CDR3 is TGTGCCAGCAGCCAGGGAGGTTCCCTCACCGGGGAGCTGTTTTTT.

This rearrangement joins TRBV4-1 to TRBJ2-7, with D perhaps matching TRBD1 (5 bases). V lost 6 bases and J 7 bases, leaving 16 bases between the germline ends. This CDR3 has 13 amino acids. Germline V gene lookup returns CDR1 MGHRA and CDR2 YSYEKL. The CDR3 protein is CASSPTELREQYF. DNA for the CDR3: TGCGCCAGCAGTCCGACAGAACTGAGGGAGCAGTACTTC.

The chain couples TRBV28 to TRBJ1-4; the D is unclear. The CDR3 covers 16 residues. Germline V CDR1 and CDR2: MDHEN, SYDVKM. Trimming removed 6 bases from V and 0 bases from J, with 14 bases in between. CDR3 region: CASRVDSVPTNEKLFF. CDR3 DNA: TGTGCCAGCAGAGTAGATTCCGTCCCAACTAATGAAAAACTGTTTTTT.

The rearrangement links TRBV7-8 to TRBJ1-4; a possible D gene is TRBD1 (6 bases). Trimming removed 7 bases from V and 2 bases from J, with 11 bases in between. Germline V CDR1 and CDR2: SGHVS, FQNEAQ. The CDR3 spans 14 residues. The CDR3 bases are TGTGCCAGCACCAGGGGTGGCACTAATGAAAAACTGTTTTTT. It translates to CASTRGGTNEKLFF.

In its sample, this clonotype was seen a few times. The gene calls are TRBV27 and TRBJ2-1, with 7 bases matching TRBD1. The germline V gene has CDR1 MNHEY and CDR2 SMNVEV (reference sequence). The CDR3 sequence is 14 residues long. The V segment lost 1 base and the J segment 7 bases; nucleotides outside the gene matches: 4. CDR3 bases: TGTGCCAGCAGTTTATTGTCGACAGGGAATGAGCAGTTCTTC. As protein: CASSLLSTGNEQFF.